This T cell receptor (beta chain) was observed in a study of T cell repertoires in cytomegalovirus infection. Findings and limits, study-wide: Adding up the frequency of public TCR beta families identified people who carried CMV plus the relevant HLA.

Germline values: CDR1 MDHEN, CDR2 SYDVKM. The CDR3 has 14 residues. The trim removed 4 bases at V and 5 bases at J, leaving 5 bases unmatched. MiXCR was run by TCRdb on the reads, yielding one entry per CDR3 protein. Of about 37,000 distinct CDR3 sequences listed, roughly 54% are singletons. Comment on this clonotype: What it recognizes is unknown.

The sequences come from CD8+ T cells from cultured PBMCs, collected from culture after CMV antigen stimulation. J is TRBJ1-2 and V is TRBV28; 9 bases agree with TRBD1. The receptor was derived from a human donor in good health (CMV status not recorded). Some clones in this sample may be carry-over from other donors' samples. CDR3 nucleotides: TGTGCCAGCAGTTCGGGACAGGGTCATTATGGCTACACCTTC. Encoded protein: CASSSGQGHYGYTF.